This is a list of T cell receptor beta chains from one sample in a study of shared clonotypes between healthy human individuals. The assay was immunoSEQ multiplex PCR, and TCRdb's table has in-frame clones only and misses some. Among roughly 2,300,000 clones listed, 92% were seen once. Sequenced: naive CD4+ T cells from PBMCs. The source is a young man in good health. Some clones in this sample may be carry-over from other donors' samples. Both conserved end residues are part of each CDR3. A D gene is named only where the DNA matches it firmly. Where a row states a size, it is once, few, many or the class of an expanded clone; other rows omit it.

clone size,V gene,CDR3 length,D gene,J gene,CDR3 protein,CDR3 DNA
.,TRBV9,15,TRBD2,TRBJ2-5,CASSPQGSGRETQYF,TGTGCCAGCAGCCCCCAGGGTAGCGGGAGAGAGACCCAGTACTTC
.,TRBV4-2,16,TRBD2,TRBJ2-3,CASSQPEAGSTDTQYF,TGTGCCAGCAGCCAACCCGAAGCGGGAAGCACAGATACGCAGTATTTT
.,TRBV28,15,.,TRBJ1-4,CASSSRSDSLEKLFF,TGTGCCAGCAGTTCAAGATCTGACAGTTTGGAAAAACTGTTTTTT
.,TRBV6-1,15,TRBD1,TRBJ2-2,CASSEAGQGTGELFF,TGTGCCAGCAGTGAAGCGGGACAGGGCACCGGGGAGCTGTTTTTT
.,TRBV7-2,15,TRBD1,TRBJ2-7,CASSLAVQGFYEQYF,TGTGCCAGCAGCTTAGCGGTACAGGGGTTCTACGAGCAGTACTTC
.,TRBV5-1,14,.,TRBJ2-7,CASRLGGEVYEQYF,TGCGCCAGCAGACTGGGCGGAGAGGTATACGAGCAGTACTTC
.,TRBV27,14,.,TRBJ2-7,CASSLVRGSDEQYF,TGTGCCAGCAGTTTAGTCAGGGGTTCGGACGAGCAGTACTTC
.,TRBV5-1,15,.,TRBJ1-5,CASSLTAGVDQPQHF,TGCGCCAGCAGCTTGACGGCAGGGGTAGATCAGCCCCAGCATTTT
few,TRBV7-8,14,.,TRBJ1-4,CASSSPRVGEKLFF,TGTGCCAGCAGCTCCCCTCGGGTGGGGGAAAAACTGTTTTTT
.,TRBV5-8,16,.,TRBJ1-2,CASSLLFGVTNYGYTF,TGTGCCAGCAGCTTGCTGTTCGGGGTAACCAACTATGGCTACACCTTC
once,TRBV14,12,.,TRBJ1-2,CASSPYSYGYTF,TGTGCCAGCAGCCCTTACAGCTATGGCTACACCTTC